This note documents a single T cell receptor beta chain sequence. This clonotype was recorded many times. No antigen is known for it. No per-base quality is available; no much larger clone lies one base away. CDR1 SGHRS and CDR2 YFSETQ were looked up in the germline V gene. At the junction V is shortened by 0 bases and J by 0 bases, with 6 bases in between. The CDR3 holds 14 amino acids from the cysteine to the phenylalanine. Just the 42-base CDR3 DNA is kept, in frame starting at base 1. The sequencer was an Illumina HiSeq 2500. Quantitative 5'-RACE with molecular barcodes was used to prepare TCR beta libraries. The paper's processing steps were these. A new computational method based on a probabilistic model of VDJ rearrangement was used to identify disease-linked TCR variants. The raw public data were reprocessed by TCRdb itself: fastp quality trimming at Q25, MiXCR clonotype calling, in-frame beta chains only. Identical CDR3 protein sequences are pooled into one entry, listed with their most common genes and DNA. The V and J calls come from TCRdb's annotation, not from the publication. The sample contains fewer than 350,000 distinct CDR3 sequences, approximately 10% of them found a single time. Jointly, the top ten make up 9.1% of the sample.

This specimen comes from a study of CD8 T cells in ankylosing spondylitis (TCRdb year 2017). Some background on the complete study: The study profiled T cell receptor beta repertoires in healthy donors and ankylosing spondylitis patients to find disease-linked TCR variants. The whole study cohort included over a hundred healthy donors and 25 or so ankylosing spondylitis patients. Peripheral blood was sampled, and synovial fluid was also collected from ankylosing spondylitis patients. Broader findings and caveats from the paper: Blood from ankylosing spondylitis patients appeared to be characterized by a TCR beta motif composed of eight highly homologous amino acid variants. In peripheral blood, the disease-linked clones were found at relatively low frequencies and had a CD8+ phenotype. The disease-linked clones were reported as significantly enriched in matched synovial fluid samples from ankylosing spondylitis patients. Some motif variants had previously been reported in the synovial fluid and blood of reactive arthritis patients, which suggests shared mechanisms of disease initiation.

Material: blood, either unsorted or a sorted T cell fraction (not recorded which). The receptor's source is a female donor with ankylosing spondylitis or in good health (not recorded which). The rearrangement combines TRBV5-1 with TRBJ2-5; there is no confident call for the D gene. In nucleotides, the sequence is TGCGCCAGCAGCTTGGGCGGAAACCAAGAGACCCAGTACTTC. The translation is CASSLGGNQETQYF.